This T cell receptor (beta chain) was captured in a study of PD-L1 blockade in urothelial cancer. Study details: The analyses of blood took place 3 weeks (second dose) and 6 weeks after treatment start. Specimens of blood held a median count of approximately 150,000 T cells.

The CDR3 loop spans 15 amino acids. Germline lookup yields CDR1 MNHEY and CDR2 SMNVEV (reference sequence). The J segment lost 0 bases and the V segment lost 6 bases, leaving 4 bases of the junction unmatched. Sequencing was performed with immunoSEQ multiplex PCR; in TCRdb, only in-frame clones are kept and a portion is missing. In the table there are approximately 65,000 clones, roughly 89% of which are singletons. Notes on this clone: Antigen: not known.

Individual patients had between 1 and 8 samples, taken pretreatment and on-treatment. Whole-study findings and limits: Greater 3-week expansion of tumor-associated blood clones was recorded for durable-benefit patients.

The sequence was collected from a man in his 60s with urothelial cancer. J is TRBJ2-1 and V is TRBV27, with TRBD2 matching over 8 bases. Sequenced material: PBMCs, taken around atezolizumab (anti-PD-L1) treatment. CDR3 loop: CASSREGSSYNEQFF. The CDR3 region has the DNA TGTGCCAGCAGCCGGGAGGGGAGCTCCTACAATGAGCAGTTCTTC.